The 27 T cell receptor beta chains presented below share a single source sample, sequenced in a study of blood T cell repertoires in COVID-19. Clones were sequenced by immunoSEQ multiplex PCR, and TCRdb holds only the in-frame ones, with some missing. Of approximately 220,000 clones in the sample, roughly four fifths were seen once. The sample consisted of peripheral blood. The receptor set was obtained from a young woman who had recovered from COVID-19.

This clone was detected only once. The chain carries TRBV3-1 (or the pseudogene TRBV3-2) and TRBJ2-7, with D possibly TRBD2 on 5 matching bases. CDR1 and CDR2 (germline): LGHDT, YNNKEL (reference sequence). The CDR3 loop spans 12 amino acids. V was pared by 10 bases and J by 2 bases, with 12 bases between. In DNA form, the CDR3 reads TGTGCCATCGAGGGCAGACCCTACGAGCAGTACTTC. It codes for CAIEGRPYEQYF.

The V and J genes are TRBV4-1 and TRBJ2-7; D call uncertain. CDR3 length: 14 amino acids. V lost 0 bases and J 7 bases, leaving 13 bases between the germline ends. Per the germline V gene, CDR1 is MGHRA and CDR2 is YSYEKL. The CDR3 bases are TGCGCCAGCAGCCAAGATGCTGCCCCCGGTGAGCAGTACTTC. Translating gives CASSQDAAPGEQYF.

V gene TRBV28 combines with J gene TRBJ2-1; D is perhaps TRBD2 (6 bases). The germline CDR1 and CDR2 sequences are MDHEN and SYDVKM. The CDR3 sequence is 12 residues long. V was clipped by 8 bases and J by 6 bases, with 11 bases between them. The CDR3 sequence: CASGGAGNEQFF. CDR3 DNA: TGTGCCAGCGGTGGAGCGGGCAATGAGCAGTTCTTC.

The chain carries TRBV29-1 and TRBJ2-1, with 11 bases matching TRBD2. The germline gives CDR1 SQVTM, CDR2 ANQGSEA. V was clipped by 4 bases and J by 6 bases; unmatched bases: 14. The CDR3 sequence is 17 residues long. CDR3 protein: CSVASLAGVGGGNEQFF. DNA of the CDR3: TGCAGCGTTGCATCACTAGCGGGAGTCGGGGGGGGCAATGAGCAGTTCTTC.

This clone was counted a few times. The chain employs TRBV28 and TRBJ1-2; 7 positions agree with TRBD1. Germline V gene lookup returns CDR1 MDHEN and CDR2 SYDVKM. V dropped 7 bases and J dropped 0; count of bases not matched to a gene: 8. The CDR3 is 15 residues long. DNA of the CDR3: TGTGCCAGCACCTCCGGGACAGCCTCTAACTATGGCTACACCTTC. This gives the protein CASTSGTASNYGYTF.

This chain links TRBV27 with TRBJ1-4; 9 nucleotides match TRBD1. From germline, CDR1 is MNHEY and CDR2 SMNVEV (reference sequence). With 8 bases clipped from V and 11 bases from J, the junction kept 24 bases outside the gene matches. There are 18 residues in the CDR3. CDR3 loop: CASGREYGTGSDWVKLFF. The CDR3, as DNA: TGTGCCAGCGGTAGAGAATATGGGACAGGGTCGGATTGGGTGAAACTGTTTTTT.

This clone was counted a few times. The chain couples TRBV3-1 (or the pseudogene TRBV3-2) to TRBJ2-1; the D gene is possibly TRBD2 (6 bases). This CDR3 has 14 residues. Trimming shortened V by 4 bases and J by 4 bases, and 11 bases separated the two germline ends. Germline-derived CDR1 and CDR2 are LGHDT and YNNKEL (reference sequence). The CDR3 sequence is CASSPVAAYNEQFF. The CDR3, as DNA: TGTGCCAGCAGCCCCGTAGCGGCTTACAATGAGCAGTTCTTC.

The chain has TRBV5-1 and TRBJ2-7; 8 nucleotides match TRBD1. The trim removed 0 bases at V and 4 bases at J, leaving 3 bases unmatched. Germline CDR1 and CDR2: SGHRS and YFSETQ. The CDR3 length is 14 residues. As DNA, the CDR3 is TGCGCCAGCAGCTTGGGTCGGACAGGGTACGAGCAGTACTTC. It yields the protein CASSLGRTGYEQYF.

V gene TRBV28 combines with J gene TRBJ2-2, with D maybe TRBD2 (6 bases). Trimming stripped 6 bases from V and 3 bases from J, with 14 bases between. Germline V gene lookup returns CDR1 MDHEN and CDR2 SYDVKM. CDR3 length: 15 residues. CDR3 in amino acids: CASSLGLLDTGELFF. The CDR3 nucleotides read TGTGCCAGCAGCCTGGGACTCCTAGACACCGGGGAGCTGTTTTTT.

The chain links TRBV4-2 to TRBJ2-3; 10 positions match TRBD2. This CDR3 is built from 23 residues. The junction had 21 bases not matched to a gene; V was cut back by 0 bases and J by 0 bases. The germline gives CDR1 LGHNA, CDR2 YNFKEQ. The CDR3 loop reads CASSQEGASGSSLFRPSTDTQYF. The CDR3 DNA reads TGTGCCAGCAGCCAAGAGGGGGCTAGCGGGAGTAGCCTGTTTAGGCCAAGCACAGATACGCAGTATTTT.

This chain links TRBV7-2 with TRBJ2-4; D is undetermined. Trimming shortened V by 5 bases and J by 1 base, and 18 bases separated the two germline ends. The CDR3 length is 17 residues. From germline, CDR1 is SGHTA and CDR2 FQGNSA. This CDR3 is CASSPQVQPKAKNIQYF. In nucleotides, the CDR3 is TGTGCCAGCAGCCCCCAGGTCCAGCCGAAGGCCAAAAACATTCAGTACTTC.

Remarks on this clone: In the same sample, other DNA sequences code for this CDR3. V is TRBV18 and J is TRBJ1-5; D is perhaps TRBD1 (5 bases). Trimming took off 3 bases at V and 4 bases at J, with 7 bases between the two ends. Germline values: CDR1 KGHSH, CDR2 LQKENI. There are 13 residues in the CDR3. The CDR3: CASSPGGNQPQHF. The CDR3, as DNA: TGTGCCAGCTCACCCGGGGGGAATCAGCCCCAGCATTTT.

The rearrangement uses TRBV11-2 and TRBJ2-1; the D gene is possibly TRBD2 (5 bases). V gave up 0 bases and J gave up 8 bases, with 8 bases separating them. CDR1 is SGHAT, CDR2 FQNNGV, per germline. The CDR3 runs to 13 residues. The CDR3 loop is CASSLDGGDEQFF. In nucleotides, the CDR3 is TGTGCCAGCAGCTTAGACGGAGGCGATGAGCAGTTCTTC.

This chain links TRBV24-1 with TRBJ2-3; 10 nucleotides align to TRBD1. This CDR3 is 17 amino acids long. The junction had 5 bases not matched to a gene; V was cut back by 0 bases and J by 3 bases. Germline lookup yields CDR1 KGHDR and CDR2 SFDVKD. The CDR3 DNA reads TGTGCCACCAGTGATTTGCCGGGACAGGGGATTACAGATACGCAGTATTTT. Translating it yields CATSDLPGQGITDTQYF.

The chain employs TRBV5-6 and TRBJ1-6, with 12 positions matching TRBD1. Germline loops: CDR1 SGHDT, CDR2 YYEEEE. This CDR3 has 16 residues. The trim removed 3 bases at V and 6 bases at J, leaving 4 bases unmatched. DNA of the CDR3: TGTGCCAGCAGCTGGGGGACAGGGGGCGGTAATTCACCCCTCCACTTT. It translates to CASSWGTGGGNSPLHF. Full variable domain (rest looked up from reference TRBV5-6 and TRBJ1-6): DAGVTQSPTHLIKTRGQQVTLRCSPKSGHDTVSWYQQALGQGPQFIFQYYEEEERQRGNFPDRFSGHQFPNYSSELNVNALLLGDSALYLCASSWGTGGGNSPLHFGNGTRLTVT.

The chain uses TRBV28 and TRBJ1-4; TRBD1 matches at 7 bases. V lost 5 bases to trimming and J lost 5 bases; unmatched junction nucleotides: 8. The CDR3 has 15 residues. The germline gives CDR1 MDHEN, CDR2 SYDVKM. In nucleotides, the CDR3 is TGTGCCAGCAGTAGAGGACAGGACCGAAATGAAAAACTGTTTTTT. This encodes CASSRGQDRNEKLFF. Together with reference TRBV28 and TRBJ1-4, the CDR3 gives the full variable domain: DVKVTQSSRYLVKRTGEKVFLECVQDMDHENMFWYRQDPGLGLRLIYFSYDVKMKEKGDIPEGYSVSREKKERFSLILESASTNQTSMYLCASSRGQDRNEKLFFGSGTQLSVL.

For the CDR3, the DNA is TGTGCCAGCAGTTTGATTGGGGCAGCTTGGGCGCTCAATCAGCCCCAGCATTTT. Translation gives CASSLIGAAWALNQPQHF. The chain has TRBV27 and TRBJ1-5, with D perhaps TRBD1 (5 bases). The CDR3 covers 18 residues. From germline, CDR1 is MNHEY and CDR2 SMNVEV (reference sequence). V was trimmed by 3 bases and J by 3 bases, leaving 21 bases between them.

The rearrangement uses TRBV2 and TRBJ2-7; 7 bases fit TRBD2. The CDR3 sequence is 14 residues long. Germline CDR1 SNHLY, CDR2 FYNNEI. The junction had 10 bases not matched to a gene; V was cut back by 4 bases and J by 7 bases. CDR3 sequence (DNA): TGTGCCAGCAGTGCGGACGGGCTGGGGGGGGAGCAGTACTTC. It specifies CASSADGLGGEQYF.

This clone came up once. The chain couples TRBV7-9 to TRBJ2-4, with 10 bases fitting TRBD2. Germline values: CDR1 SEHNR, CDR2 FQNEAQ (reference sequence). The CDR3 is made up of 16 amino acids. With V trimmed by 5 bases and J by 1 base, 5 bases remained unmatched. The CDR3 DNA follows: TGTGCCAGCAGCCTGGGTAGCGGGAGGGCCAAAAACATTCAGTACTTC. Amino acid sequence: CASSLGSGRAKNIQYF.

The chain has TRBV7-2 and TRBJ2-1; D uncertain. V lost 2 bases and J 4 bases, leaving 6 bases between the germline ends. CDR3 length: 13 residues. The V gene's germline CDR1 is SGHTA and CDR2 FQGNSA. The CDR3 nucleotides read TGTGCCAGCAGCTTACAGATTTACAATGAGCAGTTCTTC. It yields the protein CASSLQIYNEQFF.

V and J are TRBV7-9 and TRBJ1-2, with D possibly matching TRBD1 (5 bases). Germline CDR1 is SEHNR and CDR2 is FQNEAQ (reference sequence). The V end was cut by 5 bases, the J end by 7 bases, with 23 bases between. CDR3 length: 16 amino acids. The CDR3 here is CASSQKNAGRRGGYTF. Here the CDR3 DNA reads TGTGCCAGCAGCCAGAAGAATGCGGGGAGGAGGGGTGGCTACACCTTC.

A single count supports this clone. V usage is TRBV5-1 and J usage is TRBJ2-7; TRBD2 might be the D (6 bases). The V gene lost 0 bases and the J gene lost 2 bases, with 12 bases spanning the gap. Germline CDR1 SGHRS, CDR2 YFSETQ. This CDR3 region has 15 residues. The CDR3 DNA reads TGCGCCAGCAGCTTGGTAGCGGCCAAAGCCTACGAGCAGTACTTC. It codes for CASSLVAAKAYEQYF.

The sample holds one count of this clone. This sequence joins TRBV28 and TRBJ1-5; TRBD1 agrees at 8 bases. The germline V gene encodes CDR1 MDHEN and CDR2 SYDVKM. The trim removed 0 bases at V and 0 bases at J, leaving 1 base unmatched. The CDR3 consists of 16 residues. This CDR3 is CASSLWGQDSNQPQHF. The CDR3, as DNA: TGTGCCAGCAGTTTATGGGGACAGGATAGCAATCAGCCCCAGCATTTT.

J is TRBJ1-4 and V is TRBV27; D is ambiguous. The germline gives CDR1 MNHEY, CDR2 SMNVEV (reference sequence). Trimming removed 3 bases from V and 10 bases from J, with 15 bases in between. CDR3 length: 14 amino acids. CDR3 region: CASSFDRLSGKLFF. The CDR3 nucleotides read TGTGCCAGCAGTTTCGACCGACTATCCGGAAAACTGTTTTTT.

The chain joins TRBV9 to TRBJ1-3; tentative D call: TRBD1 (6 bases). The length of the CDR3 is 14 residues. V lost 0 bases and J 6 bases, leaving 10 bases between the germline ends. Germline CDR1 reads SGDLS; CDR2 reads YYNGEE. This chain's CDR3 is CASSVAQGKNTIYF. The CDR3 bases are TGTGCCAGCAGCGTAGCCCAGGGGAAAAACACCATATATTTT.

The chain combines TRBV6-2 or TRBV6-3 with TRBJ2-7, with 10 bases matching TRBD2. J gave up 4 bases and V 0 bases, and 9 bases lay outside the gene matches. CDR1 is MNHEY, CDR2 SVGEGT, per germline. This CDR3 is built from 17 residues. CDR3 region: CASSYSRLAGERYEQYF. The DNA for the CDR3 is TGTGCCAGCAGTTACTCGAGGCTAGCGGGAGAAAGGTACGAGCAGTACTTC.

This chain joins TRBV30 and TRBJ1-5; the D is unclear. CDR1 and CDR2 from the germline V gene are GTSNPN and SVGIG (reference sequence). The CDR3 covers 12 residues. The ends were cut back, 2 bases at V and 0 bases at J, with 2 bases in the middle. The CDR3 reads CAWSYSNQPQHF. The CDR3 nucleotides are TGTGCCTGGAGTTATAGCAATCAGCCCCAGCATTTT.